This is a list of T cell receptor beta chains from one sample in a study of T cell responses to AZD1222 COVID-19 vaccine. Data came from immunoSEQ multiplex PCR; TCRdb stores just in-frame clones and leaves some out. The repertoire includes 200,000 or so clones, over 85% of them detected once, and roughly 1% sits in the top ten. The sample in question was peripheral blood, obtained 28 days after the second AZD1222 dose. The receptor set was obtained from an adult who received the AZD1222 COVID-19 vaccine. Each CDR3 is given with its conserved first and last residue. The order of the fields is D gene, V gene, J gene, clone size, CDR3 protein, CDR3 DNA. A D gene is named only where the DNA matches it firmly. Not all rows give a size; the values are once, few, many and, for expanded clones, a class.

>NA|TRBV9|TRBJ1-6|NA
CASREGSSYNSPLHF
TGTGCCAGCAGGGAGGGCAGCTCCTATAATTCACCCCTCCACTTT
>NA|TRBV4-3|TRBJ2-1|NA
CASSQESAGSSYNEQFF
TGCGCCAGCAGCCAAGAGAGTGCGGGGAGCTCCTACAATGAGCAGTTCTTC
>NA|TRBV28|TRBJ2-1|NA
CASSLRGGSSYNEQFF
TGTGCCAGCAGTTTAAGGGGGGGGAGCTCCTACAATGAGCAGTTCTTC
>NA|TRBV4-2|TRBJ1-2|once
CASSHYSVKYGYTF
TGTGCCAGCAGCCACTACTCAGTAAAGTATGGCTACACCTTC
>NA|TRBV27|TRBJ2-1|NA
CASSLIEGRPNNEQFF
TGTGCCAGCAGTTTGATAGAGGGCAGGCCAAACAATGAGCAGTTCTTC
>NA|TRBV21-1|TRBJ1-4|few
CASSKGFGGASFSHEKLFF
TGTGCCAGCAGCAAAGGGTTCGGGGGCGCCTCTTTTTCCCATGAAAAACTGTTTTTT
>TRBD1|TRBV7-9|TRBJ1-1|NA
CASSVGQGSNTEAFF
TGTGCCAGCAGCGTCGGACAGGGTTCGAACACTGAAGCTTTCTTT
>NA|TRBV28|TRBJ1-5|NA
CASSFSGAAKQPQHF
TGTGCCAGCAGTTTTAGCGGGGCGGCAAAGCAGCCCCAGCATTTT
>TRBD1|TRBV5-1|TRBJ1-1|NA
CASRSRQGTPTTEAFF
TGCGCCAGCAGATCAAGACAGGGGACGCCGACCACTGAAGCTTTCTTT
>TRBD1|TRBV6-1|TRBJ1-5|NA
CASSGTGEPSNQPQHF
TGTGCCAGCAGTGGGACAGGGGAACCCAGCAATCAGCCCCAGCATTTT
>TRBD1|TRBV4-2|TRBJ1-2|NA
CASRGTGIPYGYTF
TGTGCCAGCAGAGGGACAGGGATCCCCTATGGCTACACCTTC
>NA|TRBV4-1|TRBJ2-7|NA
CASSQDRANYEQYF
TGCGCCAGCAGCCAAGATCGTGCCAACTACGAGCAGTACTTC
>NA|TRBV18|TRBJ2-7|NA
CASSPPGTVSSYEQYF
TGTGCCAGCTCACCACCCGGGACCGTAAGCTCCTACGAGCAGTACTTC
>NA|TRBV5-4|TRBJ1-1|NA
CASSFAWTPNTEAFF
TGTGCCAGCAGCTTCGCGTGGACCCCGAACACTGAAGCTTTCTTT
>NA|TRBV2|TRBJ2-5|NA
CASSGTTTQETQYF
TGTGCCAGCAGTGGGACGACGACCCAAGAGACCCAGTACTTC
>NA|TRBV29-1|TRBJ2-3|NA
CSAVLRYTQYF
TGCAGCGCCGTCCTCCGCTATACGCAGTATTTT
>TRBD1|TRBV27|TRBJ1-2|NA
CASSPGTGGTNTF
TGTGCCAGCAGTCCAGGGACAGGGGGGACAAACACCTTC
>NA|TRBV3-1/TRBV3-2|TRBJ1-3|NA
CASSQQSGNTIYF
TGTGCCAGCAGCCAACAGTCTGGAAACACCATATATTTT
>NA|TRBV27|TRBJ1-2|NA
CASSLQGRRANYGYTF
TGTGCCAGCAGTCTACAGGGAAGGAGGGCTAACTATGGCTACACCTTC
>NA|TRBV3-1/TRBV3-2|TRBJ2-5|NA
CASSARGETQYF
TGTGCCAGCAGCGCTCGGGGGGAGACCCAGTACTTC
>TRBD1|TRBV28|TRBJ1-2|NA
CASSGGQGLWGYTF
TGTGCCAGCAGTGGGGGACAGGGACTATGGGGCTACACCTTC
>NA|TRBV5-5|TRBJ2-1|NA
CASSPLGGTYNEQFF
TGTGCCAGCAGCCCTCTTGGGGGGACCTACAATGAGCAGTTCTTC
>NA|TRBV5-1|TRBJ2-3|NA
CASSPGTNTDTQYF
TGCGCCAGCAGCCCCGGGACGAACACAGATACGCAGTATTTT